This TCR beta chain was identified in a study of a mutant IDH1 vaccine in newly diagnosed glioma. To note about this clone: Its antigen remains unknown.

This sample's time point: week 11, during vaccination. The study gave 300 ug of mutant IDH1 20-mer peptide per vaccine dose, with topical imiquimod. Measured with immunoSEQ multiplex PCR; TCRdb has only the in-frame clones, and not every one. The sample records about 60,000 clones, 84% being singletons. CDR3 size: 17 residues. Germline V CDR1 and CDR2: KGHSH, LQKENI. Germline trimming cut 6 bases from V and 2 bases from J; bases unmatched to any gene: 14. Source: PBMCs, taken from a glioma patient whose treatment included an IDH1 peptide vaccine. J is TRBJ2-7 and V is TRBV18; 9 nucleotides align to TRBD2. The TCR comes from a man in his thirties or forties with glioma. In DNA form, the CDR3 reads TGTGCCAGCTCCCTTAGCGGGAGCCTTTACACCCCCTACGAGCAGTACTTC. Amino acids: CASSLSGSLYTPYEQYF.